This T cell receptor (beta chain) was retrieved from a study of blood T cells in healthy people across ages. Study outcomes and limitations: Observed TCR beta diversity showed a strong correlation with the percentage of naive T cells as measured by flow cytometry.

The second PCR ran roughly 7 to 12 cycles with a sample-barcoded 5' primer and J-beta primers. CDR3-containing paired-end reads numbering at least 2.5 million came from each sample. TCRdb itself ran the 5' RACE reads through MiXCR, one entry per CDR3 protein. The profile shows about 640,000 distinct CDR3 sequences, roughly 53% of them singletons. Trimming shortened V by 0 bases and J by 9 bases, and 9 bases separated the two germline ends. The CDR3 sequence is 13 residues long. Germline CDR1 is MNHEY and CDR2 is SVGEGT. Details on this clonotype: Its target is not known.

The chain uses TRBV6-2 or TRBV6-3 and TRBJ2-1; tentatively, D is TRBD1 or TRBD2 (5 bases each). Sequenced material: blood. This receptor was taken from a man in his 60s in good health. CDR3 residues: CASSYSRGGEQFF. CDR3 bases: TGTGCCAGCAGTTACTCGAGGGGTGGTGAGCAGTTCTTC.